A single sample is the source of the 13 T cell receptor beta chains below, sequenced in a study of CD8+CD57+ T cells in acquired aplastic anemia. Patients included in sequencing had previously demonstrated CD8+CD57+ cell expansion by flow cytometry. TCR beta VDJ and CDR3 were profiled, and genomic DNA was the template. TCRdb called the reads again in MiXCR, with one record for every CDR3 protein. Of some 150,000 distinct CDR3 sequences in the sample, roughly 49% were seen once. Material: sorted CD4+, CD8+, or CD8+CD57+ T cells (not recorded which) from PBMCs. Receptor source: a human donor with aplastic anemia.

This clonotype was counted only a few times. The rearrangement uses TRBV29-1 and TRBJ1-2, with D maybe TRBD1 (5 bases). CDR3 length: 15 amino acids. The germline CDR1 and CDR2 sequences are SQVTM and ANQGSEA. Trimming removed 0 bases from V and 3 bases from J, with 14 bases in between. The CDR3 region is CSVEDPFGTDYGYTF. In DNA form, the CDR3 reads TGCAGCGTTGAAGATCCATTCGGGACGGACTATGGCTACACCTTC.

This clonotype was picked up many times. CDR3 coding DNA: TGTGCCAGCAGCTTGTGGTGGGGGGTAATCTCTGGGGCCAACGTCCTGACTTTC. This gives the protein CASSLWWGVISGANVLTF. This chain links TRBV5-4 with TRBJ2-6, with D tentatively TRBD2 (6 bases). Germline CDR1 is SGHNT and CDR2 is YYREEE (reference sequence). The CDR3 extends over 18 amino acids. V was cut by 1 base and J by 0 bases, with 14 bases left in between.

This clonotype was detected only a few times. A read error is possible here, since a much larger clone lies one base away. V is TRBV5-1 and J is TRBJ2-1; D may be TRBD1 (6 bases). Germline V gives CDR1 SGHRS, CDR2 YFSETQ. The CDR3 has 16 amino acids. CDR3 sequence (DNA): TGCGCCAGCAGCTTGGCCAGGGGAAGTACCTACAGTGAGCAGTTCTTC. Residues: CASSLARGSTYSEQFF.

The rearrangement joins TRBV5-1 to TRBJ2-7; D remains ambiguous. V gave up 0 bases and J gave up 7 bases, with 23 bases separating them. The V gene's germline CDR1 is SGHRS and CDR2 YFSETQ. The CDR3 spans 17 residues. CDR3 coding DNA: TGCGCCAGCAGCTTGGCCGATGCGATGGGTTCAACACTTGAGCAGTACTTC. This gives the protein CASSLADAMGSTLEQYF.

The chain joins TRBV19 to TRBJ2-7, with unresolved D. Germline values: CDR1 LNHDA, CDR2 SQIVND (reference sequence). Trimming pared 1 base from V and 7 bases from J, leaving 8 bases between. This CDR3 contains 12 residues. The CDR3 loop reads CASSIGTDEQYF. CDR3 DNA: TGTGCCAGTAGTATAGGAACGGATGAGCAGTACTTC.

This clonotype was detected many times. The gene calls are TRBV11-1 and TRBJ2-3; TRBD1 or TRBD2 may be the D gene (5 bases each). From germline, CDR1 is SGHAT and CDR2 FQDESV (reference sequence). The V end lost 1 base, the J end lost 4 bases, and 24 bases lay between the germline ends. This CDR3 spans 19 amino acids. The CDR3 nucleotides read TGTGCCAGCAGCTTAGTGGTACGATTGAAAGTAGGGGACCCAGATACGCAGTATTTT. It translates to CASSLVVRLKVGDPDTQYF.

In its sample, this clonotype was seen many times. The chain carries TRBV9 and TRBJ1-6; 8 bases align to TRBD1. Trimming removed 3 bases from V and 9 bases from J; junction bases left unmatched: 8. Looked up from germline, CDR1 is SGDLS and CDR2 is YYNGEE. The CDR3 runs to 15 residues. CDR3: CASSAYGTGGSPLHF. In DNA form, the CDR3 reads TGTGCCAGCAGCGCCTACGGGACAGGTGGTTCACCCCTCCACTTT.

In this sample, this clonotype turned up many times. V and J are TRBV20-1 and TRBJ2-1, with 7 bases aligning to TRBD2. Per germline, CDR1 DFQATT and CDR2 SNEGSKA (reference sequence). V lost 7 bases to trimming and J lost 9 bases; unmatched junction nucleotides: 3. This CDR3 region has 10 residues. CDR3 coding DNA: TGCAGTGTCGGGGGGAGTGAGCAGTTCTTC. Translated: CSVGGSEQFF.

This chain links TRBV4-2 with TRBJ2-7, with TRBD2 matching 13 bases. CDR3 length equals 16 residues. In germline, CDR1 is LGHNA, CDR2 YNFKEQ. Germline trimming cut 4 bases from V and 4 bases from J; bases unmatched to any gene: 7. CDR3 loop: CASSRPTSGGDYEQYF. In DNA, the CDR3 is TGTGCCAGCAGCCGCCCCACTAGCGGGGGGGATTACGAGCAGTACTTC.

This clonotype was detected ten times or more. This chain connects TRBV5-1 to TRBJ1-1; D remains unclear. This CDR3 has 14 amino acids. Germline CDR1 and CDR2: SGHRS and YFSETQ. The V gene lost 1 base and the J gene lost 6 bases, with 13 bases spanning the gap. CDR3 amino acids: CASSLQPEGAEAFF. The CDR3 region has the DNA TGCGCCAGCAGCTTGCAGCCTGAAGGAGCTGAAGCTTTCTTT.

The chain's CDR3 is CASGQGLSGNTIYF. The CDR3 DNA reads as TGTGCCAGTGGACAGGGGCTCTCTGGAAACACCATATATTTT. V usage is TRBV2 and J usage is TRBJ1-3, with 9 bases aligning to TRBD1. The CDR3 runs 14 residues. V lost 9 bases to trimming and J lost 0 bases; unmatched junction nucleotides: 3. The V gene's germline CDR1 is SNHLY and CDR2 FYNNEI.

This clonotype has at least ten counts. This rearrangement joins TRBV7-9 to TRBJ2-1, with 8 bases matching TRBD2. The trim removed 2 bases at V and 4 bases at J, leaving 10 bases unmatched. Germline values: CDR1 SEHNR, CDR2 FQNEAQ (reference sequence). CDR3 size: 17 residues. CDR3 in amino acids: CASSLSQAGDRYNEQFF. CDR3 in DNA: TGTGCCAGCAGCTTATCTCAAGCGGGGGATAGATACAATGAGCAGTTCTTC.

The CDR3 is CASSILQGMHNEQFF. DNA for the CDR3: TGTGCCAGTAGTATTCTCCAGGGTATGCACAATGAGCAGTTCTTC. The chain couples TRBV19 to TRBJ2-1, with a possible D match to TRBD1 (5 bases). V lost 3 bases and J lost 5, with 14 bases in between. Per the germline V gene, CDR1 is LNHDA and CDR2 is SQIVND (reference sequence). The CDR3 loop spans 15 amino acids.